This paragraph reports one TCR beta chain. Its cognate antigen has yet to be identified. No base quality information exists; no much larger clone differs at one position. Participants in the prospective study were aged 18 to 89 years, lived in some 24 United States geographic areas, and enrolled through a virtual design. In the prospective study, cohorts were assigned on the basis of participant-reported clinical history obtained from a screening survey and a study questionnaire. Exposed participants were defined as having been in contact with someone with a PCR-confirmed or clinician-diagnosed COVID-19 case within 2 weeks of study entry. In the prospective study, whole blood, serum and a nasopharyngeal or oropharyngeal swab were collected from each participant by mobile phlebotomists. Additional blood draws and questionnaires over an approximately two-month period could optionally be provided by prospective study participants. Before DNA extraction, blood samples from the prospective study were shipped at room temperature or frozen.

The immunoSEQ Assay, a bias-controlled multiplex PCR, was used to amplify TCRbeta CDR3 regions from genomic DNA. The authors' analysis ran thus. The number of nucleated cells in each sample was estimated from the amplification of reference gene primers within the assay. To quantify the absolute abundance of each unique TCRbeta CDR3 rearrangement, sequence reads were collapsed and filtered. For each sample, productive Simpson clonality was calculated by taking the square root of Simpson's diversity index across productive rearrangements. TCRdb stores this immuneACCESS table with in-frame sequences only. Part of the clones is absent; in the studies checked, under half of the shortfall reflects unresolved V genes, and no reason is known for the rest. Clone size and the V and J calls come from that table; the DNA yielded D and trimming. This sample gives 300,000 to 350,000 clones in total; about 88% of them show up just once. The top ten clonotypes cover approximately 1% of the sample.

These data belong to a study of blood T cell repertoires in COVID-19 (dated by TCRdb to 2020 to 2022). General notes on the study: Samples covering the acute and convalescent phases of COVID-19 were provided by collaborators in the United States, Italy and Spain. The material from the prospective study consisted of cDNA or gDNA derived from T cells, B-cell-depleted T cells, or PBMCs. Subjects who had been exposed to COVID-19, were actively infected with it, or had recovered from it provided the deeply sampled blood TCRbeta repertoires that made up the dataset. The repertoires were released in a freely available public database intended as a resource for research on the immune response to SARS-CoV-2. Samples came from the ongoing ImmuneRACE study (first 160 participants) plus 1,254 subjects from 6 global collaborators. Nearly every sample came with metadata listing a de-identified subject ID, COVID-19 status, age in years and sex. Where HLA class I and class II types were available, the types were taken from metadata supplied by the sample provider, not from assay-based typing.

The paper as a whole reports these results and caveats: The quantity of clinical and demographic metadata differed by source and by participant and was supplied without curation.

V loses 5 bases at its end and J loses 1 base; junction bases beyond the gene matches: 2. The germline V gene (reference sequence) yields LGHDT for CDR1 and YNNKEL for CDR2. CDR3 length: 16 amino acids, cysteine to phenylalanine. The only DNA kept is the CDR3, 48 bases in frame from the first base. The rearranged chain carries TRBV3-1 (or the pseudogene TRBV3-2) and TRBJ2-2; TRBD2 lines up with 12 middle nucleotides. This TCR was sampled from a woman in her twenties or thirties who had been exposed to COVID-19. Sequencing input: PBMCs or T cells enriched from blood (not recorded which). At the DNA level, the sequence is TGTGCCAGCAGCATGGGACTAGCGGGGAACACCGGGGAGCTGTTTTTT. Its coded protein is CASSMGLAGNTGELFF.